This TCR beta chain was recovered during a study of cytomegalovirus exposure and HLA in healthy donors. Overall study: Clustering assigned approximately 78% of the roughly 380 genotyped donors to the Caucasian-associated ancestry cluster.

The CDR3 runs to 17 residues. Germline V gene sequence: CDR1 SEHNR, CDR2 FQNEAQ (reference sequence). Among the donors, all were healthy bone marrow donors. Primers for the PCR totalled 60 Vbeta and 13 Jbeta. Original methodology: In a later analysis, the count reached 82 million or so unique TCR beta chains, with roughly 12 million shared. Assay used: immunoSEQ multiplex PCR; TCRdb lists only in-frame clones, some missing. Clone size and the V and J calls come from that table; the DNA yielded D and trimming. The table includes 150,000 to 200,000 clones, roughly 83% detected once. With regard to this clone: Germline is not matched at one junction end, which may reflect a read error.

The sequence was obtained from a boy between 10 and 17 years old in good health and CMV-seronegative. This sequence joins TRBV7-9 and TRBJ2-1; 8 bases are shared with TRBD2. The source material was PBMCs. The CDR3 DNA follows: TGTTCCAGCAGCTTAGGGGCCCTGAGCGGGAGTAGGCATGAGCAGTTCTTC. As protein: CSSSLGALSGSRHEQFF.